Reported below is one TCR beta chain. Its target is not known. The sample comes from a study of shared clonotypes between healthy human individuals. Study details: Donors had three CD4 naive, three CD4 memory, two CD8 naive and one CD8 memory plate apiece. Study results and limitations: Naive subsets usually exceeded memory subsets in estimated richness. The naive CD4 repertoires of several donors were compared, and approximately 5% of clonotypes were shared.

The naive CD8 fraction comprised CD45RO-negative cells positively selected for CCR7 and excluded terminally differentiated effector memory CD45RA+ cells. Original data processing: For the immunoSEQ data, sequences were junction-only without quality scores, so filtering differed. TCRdb keeps only in-frame clones here, not all; method: immunoSEQ multiplex PCR. V, J and clone size are those of that table, while D and trimming were read from the DNA. The table lists about 2.2 million clones, under 95% of them singletons. Trimming stripped 6 bases from V and 0 bases from J, with 15 bases between. The CDR3 length is 14 residues. The germline V gene encodes CDR1 SQVTM and CDR2 ANQGSEA.

Material: naive CD8+ T cells from PBMCs. The rearrangement uses TRBV29-1 and TRBJ2-7; D is perhaps TRBD2 (6 bases). The TCR originated in a man aged 18 to 29 in good health. Some clones in this sample may be carry-over from other donors' samples. The CDR3 bases are TGCAGCGTGGGGGGAGACGGGCACTCCTACGAGCAGTACTTC. This encodes CSVGGDGHSYEQYF.